These T cell receptor beta chains were read from a single sample in a study of CD8 T cells in Susac syndrome. TCRdb processed the immunoSEQ multiplex PCR reads anew with MiXCR; each CDR3 protein has one entry. Among about 110,000 distinct CDR3 sequences, roughly 95% were seen once, and the ten largest hold about 0.41%. Specimen: CD8+ T cells from PBMCs. Receptors originate from a human donor with Susac syndrome. Each CDR3 is given without its conserved first and last residue.

v_gene,len,CDR3aa
TRBV29-1,8,SVDGDGYT
TRBV19,12,ASYGRWSTGELF
TRBV12-3/TRBV12-4,14,ASLTRAGGLTGELF
TRBV19,12,ASSISWGYNEQS
TRBV29-1,9,SVKEGWEQY
TRBV9,14,ASSAQGGSSYNEQF
TRBV27,10,ASSFTGSEQY
TRBV27,11,ASSLSYGDGYT
TRBV20-1,13,SATPVSRTNTEAF
TRBV20-1,14,SARSGSQDRNEKLF
TRBV12-3/TRBV12-4,10,ASSFPGQPQH
TRBV7-6,16,ASSLAITSGALYNEQF
TRBV11-2,11,ASRGRVAYEQY
TRBV27,13,ASSHQPSGSYEQY
TRBV2,10,ASYDRRTEAF
TRBV4-3,12,ASSQDWGEETQY
TRBV9,11,ASNEGSGNTIY
TRBV10-3,10,AISGGDTEAF
TRBV11-1,12,ASSLGGGTYEQY
TRBV9,12,ASNKGNGNSPLH
TRBV20-1,11,SARDTPRGTQY
TRBV9,13,ASSGDGTTAYEQY
TRBV20-1,11,SARDLMNTEAF
TRBV20-1,10,SGYRERDGYT
TRBV20-1,13,SASRVEGGNQPQH
TRBV29-1,11,SAKESFDYGYT
TRBV10-2,12,ASAAGARLETQY
TRBV9,12,ASSVGSRFYEQY
TRBV29-1,13,SSRTTQQGAETQY
TRBV29-1,11,SVELENPYEQY
TRBV21-1,12,ASSKVGQGPGYT
TRBV12-3/TRBV12-4,16,ASSPGQGAASGANVLT
TRBV29-1,11,SVVAGGGEKLF
TRBV20-1,12,SARDRGQPNEQF
TRBV24-1,11,ATSDLQGLEQF
TRBV4-2,13,ASSHTGLNTGELF
TRBV20-1,9,SVQPTNEQF
TRBV4-3,13,ASSQDEDSWSIQY
TRBV27,17,ASSYSVGKGAGGANVLT
TRBV4-3,12,ASSQLGHSAGYT
TRBV7-9,8,ASRQNTIY
TRBV6-5,13,ASSYARGSSYEQY
TRBV20-1,12,SATDSPMNTEAF
TRBV9,13,ASSVVGGGTDTQY